This paragraph covers one T cell receptor beta chain sequence. The antigen it recognizes is unknown. Per-base quality was not reported, and no clone a single base away is much larger than it. Reading from cysteine to phenylalanine, the CDR3 counts 15 amino acids. Only the CDR3 DNA stays, 45 bases, in frame from base 1. Relative to germline, V is missing 3 bases and J is missing 5 bases, with 3 bases of the junction outside any gene match. Taken from the germline V gene, the CDR1 and CDR2 loops are MNHNS and SASEGT. This record belongs to a study of shared clonotypes between healthy human individuals (dated by TCRdb to about 2020). About the full investigation: A couple of women and a few men aged 18 to 49 years were included in the cohort. Per donor, three plates each were used for CD4 naive and CD4 memory, two for CD8 naive, and one for CD8 memory. Blood TCR repertoires of several healthy adults were deeply sequenced to estimate repertoire size and the extent of clonotype sharing between individuals. Different laboratories and diverse techniques were used to prepare libraries and sequence TCR repertoires, to increase sequencing depth and limit assay-specific biases. Leukapheresis yielded between about 0.9 and 9 billion PBMCs per donor. Paper-wide results and their limitations: Sampling was restricted to blood, and TCR repertoires in tissues likely differ from the TCR repertoires found in blood. Across a handful of donors, around 5% of naive CD4, around 3.5% of naive CD8, about 2.3% of memory CD4, and around 0.4% of memory CD8 clonotypes were shared. Rarefaction of sorted-subset datasets indicated incomplete sequencing despite the large sequencing depth. Naive subsets generally had larger estimated clonotype richness than memory subsets did. Higher generation probabilities were observed for clonotypes shared by all four sorted-subset donors than for non-shared clonotypes. Pairwise subsampling led to the expectation that sequencing depth would affect the degree of clonotype sharing among donors. The genetic and exposure-history diversity represented was limited by the small number of donors.

Healthy HIV-negative adults with no recently reported acute infections or vaccinations were included as donors. All donors were Caucasian adults living in Nashville, Tennessee, USA. CD8 memory samples consisted of magnetically selected CD45RO+ cells combined with CCR7-negative CD45RA+ effector memory (TemRA) cells. Blood was collected by leukapheresis, and PBMCs were isolated by Ficoll-Histopaque density gradient centrifugation and then cryopreserved in liquid nitrogen vapor phase. Analytical flow cytometry was used to check the purity and quantity of each magnetically sorted T cell population. Each sorted fraction had its genomic DNA isolated and then quantified by UV absorbance on a Nanodrop 2000c. Using the deep immunoSEQ assay, TCR CDR3 regions were amplified from genomic DNA by multiplex PCR. Genomic DNA extracted from each cell subset was distributed evenly over all wells of several immunoSEQ 96-well plates, and each plate served as one replicate. For sorted subsets, each replicate PCR was loaded with roughly 200 ng genomic DNA, equivalent to 30,000 to 35,000 T cell genomes. Purified libraries were measured with a Qubit 3.0 fluorometer, size-checked on a Bioanalyzer 2100, and measured again with the KAPA Library Quantification kit. A separate single-read 150-cycle Illumina NextSeq 550 flow cell was used to sequence each immunoSEQ 96-well plate. The authors processed their data as follows. The immunoSEQ output contained only junctional sequences without quality scores, so filtering could not match that applied to full-length reads. Sequences were annotated with PyIR, a Python wrapper for IgBLAST v1.9, and V/J genes and CDR3 were assigned using IMGT germline references. Reads were removed for weak V/J assignments (E-value above 1e-6), missing CDR3, stop codons, out-of-frame junctions, or ambiguous translated residues. V3J clonotypes were defined as sequences sharing the same inferred V gene, J gene, and CDR3 amino acid sequence. Percentage overlap between repertoires was computed as shared unique clonotypes divided by the size of the smaller repertoire. Richness of each repertoire was evaluated using RTK rarefaction, the Chao1 estimator, and Recon v2.1 estimates of unobserved clonotypes. OLGA was used to compute generation probabilities for all TCRbeta clonotypes that the gDNA method yielded from a handful of donors. This is the immuneACCESS table as TCRdb keeps it, with only in-frame sequences that have V and J called. A part of the clones is gone; compared with another copy, unresolved V genes explain less than half, and the rest is unexplained. V and J calls and clone size are those listed in that table; D and trimming were worked out from the DNA. Recorded for this sample are some 320,000 clones; roughly 84% of them occurred a single time. In total, the top ten clones hold 16% of the sample.

The sequencing sample was made of memory CD8+ T cells sorted from blood. The cell subset or site label, as the study defines it: CD45RO+ cells pooled with CCR7-negative TemRA cells. This sequence uses TRBV6-1 and TRBJ2-7; 14 bases in the junction line up with TRBD2. This sequence originates from a man aged 18 to 30 in good health. The nucleotides read TGTGCCAGCAGTGAGGGGACTAGCGGGAGCCACGAGCAGTACTTC. Its coded protein is CASSEGTSGSHEQYF.